Shown below are 26 T cell receptor beta chains from a single sample sequenced in a study of blood T cell repertoires in COVID-19 (dated by TCRdb to 2018 to 2020). Receptors were amplified or captured by the immunoSEQ multiplex PCR assay. Not all clones reach the TCRdb copy of this immuneACCESS table, which keeps in-frame sequences only. Checked studies attribute under half of the gap to unresolved V genes and leave the rest unexplained. The sample table shows about 110,000 clones, and approximately 85% are seen once. The ten largest clones take up 2.1% of the sample. Sequenced sample: peripheral blood. Receptors originate from a human donor in a cohort sampled during active COVID-19.

The chain is built from TRBV6-5 and TRBJ1-2; 8 nucleotides line up with TRBD1. The ends lost 6 bases at V and 3 bases at J; junction bases unmatched: 3. CDR3 length: 13 amino acids. The V gene's germline CDR1 is MNHEY and CDR2 SVGAGI. CDR3 DNA: TGTGCCAGCAGAGGACAGGGTCACTATGGCTACACCTTC. Translation gives CASRGQGHYGYTF.

The V call is TRBV30, the J call TRBJ2-2; possibly TRBD1 for D (5 bases). V lost 1 base and J lost 5, with 8 bases in between. In germline, CDR1 is GTSNPN, CDR2 SVGIG (reference sequence). CDR3 length equals 13 residues. The CDR3 region is CAWSGGLTGELFF. In DNA, the CDR3 is TGTGCCTGGAGTGGGGGCTTAACCGGGGAGCTGTTTTTT.

This clone was counted only a few times. J is TRBJ1-5 and V is TRBV19; 9 bases align to TRBD1. The V and J ends lost 7 bases and 4 bases, in that order; junction bases with no gene match: 8. CDR3 size: 15 residues. Germline CDR1 reads LNHDA; CDR2 reads SQIVND (reference sequence). In DNA form, the CDR3 reads TGTGCCAGTACCTCACAGGGGGCAGGGAATCAGCCCCAGCATTTT. Translating it yields CASTSQGAGNQPQHF.

The chain combines TRBV6-1 with TRBJ1-1; D might be TRBD1 (6 bases). This CDR3 comprises 14 residues. The V end was cut by 2 bases, the J end by 5 bases, with 12 bases between. Per the germline V gene, CDR1 is MNHNS and CDR2 is SASEGT. CDR3 sequence reads: CASSETGKGTEAFF. The CDR3 DNA reads as TGTGCCAGCAGTGAAACAGGGAAGGGTACTGAAGCTTTCTTT.

A few counts support this clone. The chain links TRBV11-2 to TRBJ2-7, with D uncertain. This CDR3 spans 12 amino acids. Trimming took off 4 bases at V and 6 bases at J, with 10 bases between the two ends. Germline CDR1 SGHAT, CDR2 FQNNGV. The CDR3 region is CASSSTWFEQYF. DNA of the CDR3: TGTGCCAGCAGCTCCACATGGTTCGAGCAGTACTTC.

The J gene is TRBJ2-7, the V gene TRBV14, with D tentatively TRBD2 (5 bases). The CDR3 is 13 residues long. The germline V and J ends were trimmed by 4 bases and 3 bases, with 10 bases remaining between them. Germline V gene data show CDR1 as SGHDN and CDR2 as FVKESK. The CDR3 sequence: CASSPTNDYEQYF. CDR3 nucleotides: TGTGCCAGCAGCCCGACTAATGACTACGAGCAGTACTTC.

The J gene is TRBJ2-5, the V gene TRBV28, with a possible D match to TRBD1 (5 bases). Germline assignment: CDR1 MDHEN and CDR2 SYDVKM. Trimming pared 2 bases from V and 1 base from J, leaving 11 bases between. CDR3 length equals 15 residues. Here the CDR3 reads CASSLPTGLQETQYF. For the CDR3, the DNA is TGTGCCAGCAGTTTACCCACAGGTCTCCAAGAGACCCAGTACTTC.

This clone has only a few counts. The chain couples TRBV7-3 to TRBJ2-5; 12 bases match TRBD2. Germline CDR1 SGHTA, CDR2 FQGTGA. Trimming cost V 5 bases and J 5 bases; bases outside gene matches: 12. This CDR3 region has 17 residues. The CDR3 is CASSPGPWTSGVETQYF. The CDR3 coding sequence is TGTGCCAGCAGCCCTGGCCCCTGGACTAGCGGGGTCGAGACCCAGTACTTC.

The genes are TRBV6-5 and TRBJ1-1, with TRBD1 matching 12 bases. The V segment lost 9 bases and the J segment 3 bases; nucleotides outside the gene matches: 8. Germline values: CDR1 MNHEY, CDR2 SVGAGI. The CDR3 covers 15 residues. The CDR3 nucleotides are TGTGCCAGTCAGAACCGGGACAGGGGGCACACTGAAGCTTTCTTT. The encoded protein is CASQNRDRGHTEAFF.

This sequence joins TRBV7-2 and TRBJ1-1; D is perhaps TRBD1 (5 bases). Trimming pared 4 bases from V and 8 bases from J, leaving 17 bases between. The CDR3 contains 14 residues. Germline loops: CDR1 SGHTA, CDR2 FQGNSA. For the CDR3, the DNA is TGTGCCAGCAGCTCCCCGGGGGGGGTCGTCGAAGCTTTCTTT. It yields the protein CASSSPGGVVEAFF.

This rearrangement joins TRBV27 to TRBJ2-6, with 7 bases fitting TRBD1. Germline V gene lookup returns CDR1 MNHEY and CDR2 SMNVEV (reference sequence). V was clipped by 4 bases and J by 4 bases; unmatched bases: 10. The CDR3 spans 17 residues. As DNA, the CDR3 is TGTGCCAGCAGTTCGATACCTACAGGGGCAGGGGCCAACGTCCTGACTTTC. Residues: CASSSIPTGAGANVLTF.

This chain joins TRBV12-5 and TRBJ2-1, with TRBD1 identical over 7 bases. The junction had 6 bases not matched to a gene; V was cut back by 7 bases and J by 0 bases. CDR1 and CDR2 (germline): LGHNT, FRNRAP. The CDR3 runs 15 residues. The CDR3 sequence: CASVIGTASYNEQFF. CDR3 bases: TGTGCTAGTGTTATCGGGACAGCCTCCTACAATGAGCAGTTCTTC.

The CDR3 region has the DNA TGTGCCAGCAGCTTGACTAGCAGAACCGGGGAGCTGTTTTTT. Translation gives CASSLTSRTGELFF. This chain joins TRBV11-1 and TRBJ2-2, with TRBD2 matching 7 bases. In germline, CDR1 is SGHAT, CDR2 FQDESV (reference sequence). CDR3 length equals 14 residues. With V trimmed by 3 bases and J by 5 bases, 3 bases remained unmatched.

The chain carries TRBV7-2 and TRBJ2-5; D might be TRBD1 (6 bases). Trimming pared 4 bases from V and 6 bases from J, leaving 15 bases between. The V gene's germline CDR1 is SGHTA and CDR2 FQGNSA. CDR3 length equals 14 residues. The CDR3 loop is CASSSDSPGQTQYF. CDR3 sequence (DNA): TGTGCCAGCAGCTCGGACAGTCCCGGGCAGACCCAGTACTTC.

The chain uses TRBV11-2 and TRBJ2-7, with TRBD2 matching 9 bases. The CDR3 covers 15 residues. The V segment lost 3 bases and the J segment 5 bases; nucleotides outside the gene matches: 8. The germline V gene has CDR1 SGHAT and CDR2 FQNNGV. In DNA form, the CDR3 reads TGTGCCAGCAGCTTGAGGCTAGCGGGAATCAACGAGCAGTACTTC. It is translated as CASSLRLAGINEQYF.

The chain joins TRBV5-4 to TRBJ1-1; 10 bases map to TRBD1. V shed 4 bases, J shed 3 bases, and the junction held 6 bases outside the gene matches. The CDR3 spans 15 residues. Germline lookup yields CDR1 SGHNT and CDR2 YYREEE (reference sequence). Here the CDR3 reads CASSQTTGGYTEAFF. CDR3 nucleotides: TGTGCCAGCAGCCAAACGACAGGGGGCTACACTGAAGCTTTCTTT.

This rearrangement joins TRBV13 to TRBJ2-3; 10 nucleotides match TRBD2. The V gene end was trimmed by 2 bases and the J gene end by 4 bases; junction bases not matched to a gene: 6. The CDR3 length is 16 residues. Germline CDR1 is PRHDT and CDR2 is FYEKMQ (reference sequence). In nucleotides, the CDR3 is TGTGCCAGCAGCTTATCAGCGGGGGGGGCCCCAGATACGCAGTATTTT. It yields the protein CASSLSAGGAPDTQYF.

V gene TRBV18 combines with J gene TRBJ2-1, with D possibly matching TRBD1 (5 bases). V dropped 6 bases and J dropped 6 bases, with 12 bases sitting between them. The CDR3 is made up of 13 amino acids. Germline lookup yields CDR1 KGHSH and CDR2 LQKENI. CDR3 in amino acids: CASSRQGRNEQFF. In DNA, the CDR3 is TGTGCCAGCTCGCGGCAGGGCCGCAATGAGCAGTTCTTC.

Written as DNA, the CDR3 is TGTGCAAGTCGCTCCCCCTCTCCGGGACAGGGATACGAGCAGTACTTC. Translated, it gives CASRSPSPGQGYEQYF. This chain uses TRBV12-2 with TRBJ2-7; no check of the table's D call, TRBD1, against the DNA was made. TRBV12-2 counts as a pseudogene. CDR3 size: 16 residues.

The rearrangement links TRBV7-9 to TRBJ1-2, with D unresolved. The length of the CDR3 is 14 residues. Per the germline V gene, CDR1 is SEHNR and CDR2 is FQNEAQ (reference sequence). Trimming left V 1 base short and J 1 base short, with 7 bases between. The CDR3 DNA reads TGTGCCAGCAGCTTAGGAGACAATAACTATGGCTACACCTTC. This sequence encodes CASSLGDNNYGYTF. The full variable domain, in which reference TRBV7-9 and TRBJ1-2 provide the parts outside the CDR3, is DTGVSQNPRHKITKRGQNVTFRCDPISEHNRLYWYRQTLGQGPEFLTYFQNEAQLEKSRLLSDRFSAERPKGSFSTLEIQRTEQGDSAMYLCASSLGDNNYGYTFGSGTRLTVV.

V is TRBV29-1 and J is TRBJ1-1; D is possibly TRBD1 (6 bases). Germline V gene sequence: CDR1 SQVTM, CDR2 ANQGSEA. Trimming left V 7 bases short and J 1 base short, with 7 bases between. The length of the CDR3 is 11 residues. In DNA, the CDR3 is TGCAGCGGGGGGCGGAACACTGAAGCTTTCTTT. This codes for CSGGRNTEAFF.

The CDR3: CASSLRGTGELFF. As DNA, the CDR3 is TGTGCCAGCAGCTTAAGAGGGACCGGGGAGCTGTTTTTT. The chain recombines TRBV7-3 with TRBJ2-2; D possibly corresponds to TRBD2 (5 bases). From germline, CDR1 is SGHTA and CDR2 FQGTGA. CDR3 size: 13 residues. Trimming removed 1 base from V and 5 bases from J, with 5 bases in between.

The rearrangement links TRBV6-6 to TRBJ2-7; 9 bases align to TRBD1. This CDR3 has 11 residues. Germline trimming cut 11 bases from V and 12 bases from J; bases unmatched to any gene: 11. The germline V gene encodes CDR1 MNHNY and CDR2 SVGAGI (reference sequence). The CDR3 sequence: CAGGTGRGLYF. CDR3 bases: TGTGCCGGTGGGACAGGGAGGGGGCTGTACTTC.

The gene calls are TRBV28 and TRBJ2-1; possibly TRBD2 for D (5 bases). In germline, CDR1 is MDHEN, CDR2 SYDVKM. This CDR3 contains 16 residues. Trimming removed 7 bases from V and 7 bases from J, with 23 bases in between. For the CDR3, the DNA is TGTGCCAGCAACCCTCCTGTTGGCGGGCGAGTAAATGAGCAGTTCTTC. Amino acid sequence: CASNPPVGGRVNEQFF.

The chain carries TRBV12-3 or TRBV12-4 and TRBJ1-1; D uncertain. The CDR3 is made up of 12 amino acids. The V gene lost 7 bases and the J gene lost 4 bases, with 10 bases spanning the gap. CDR3 amino acids: CASTLAGTEAFF. DNA of the CDR3: TGTGCCAGCACCTTGGCGGGCACTGAAGCTTTCTTT.

The genes are TRBV2 and TRBJ2-2; the match to TRBD2 covers 12 bases. From germline, CDR1 is SNHLY and CDR2 FYNNEI. The CDR3 is 14 residues long. The junction had 2 bases not matched to a gene; V was cut back by 7 bases and J by 5 bases. This CDR3 reads CASTGLAGTGELFF. In DNA, the CDR3 is TGTGCCAGCACAGGACTAGCGGGGACCGGGGAGCTGTTTTTT.